The next 27 T cell receptor beta chains were all read from a single sample in a study of cytomegalovirus exposure and HLA in healthy donors. It was with 60 Vbeta and 13 Jbeta primers that the PCR ran. Clones were read by immunoSEQ multiplex PCR, and TCRdb kept only the in-frame ones, dropping some. This table holds some 150,000 clones, around three quarters found once. Sequenced material: PBMCs. The receptors come from a man between 40 and 49 years old in good health and CMV-seropositive.

This sequence joins TRBV19 and TRBJ2-7, with 11 bases aligning to TRBD1. V shed 8 bases and J 5 bases; nucleotides not matched to a gene: 8. The CDR3 sequence is 14 residues long. Germline V lookup: CDR1 LNHDA, CDR2 SQIVND (reference sequence). The CDR3 loop is CASGRRGQGDEQYF. Written as DNA, the CDR3 is TGTGCCAGTGGCCGTAGGGGACAGGGGGACGAGCAGTACTTC.

The chain combines TRBV7-2 with TRBJ1-2; 8 nucleotides match TRBD1. Germline V gives CDR1 SGHTA, CDR2 FQGNSA. The CDR3 extends over 13 amino acids. V trimming: 5 bases; J trimming: 5 bases; junction bases outside the gene matches: 4. The CDR3 DNA reads as TGTGCCAGCAGCCCAGGACAGGGTTATGGCTACACCTTC. Its protein product is CASSPGQGYGYTF.

The rearrangement joins TRBV18 to TRBJ1-4; 12 positions match TRBD1. This CDR3 comprises 16 residues. Germline values: CDR1 KGHSH, CDR2 LQKENI. Trimming took 3 bases from V and 5 from J; bases not matched to a gene: 4. CDR3 nucleotide sequence: TGTGCCAGCTCACCCGGGACAGGGGGCACCAATGAAAAACTGTTTTTT. Amino acid sequence: CASSPGTGGTNEKLFF.

V gene TRBV30 combines with J gene TRBJ1-2; D perhaps matches TRBD1 (6 bases). Germline assignment: CDR1 GTSNPN and CDR2 SVGIG (reference sequence). Trimming stripped 3 bases from V and 4 bases from J, with 18 bases between. The CDR3 loop spans 15 amino acids. CDR3 loop: CAWRDRTQGGYGYTF. CDR3 coding DNA: TGTGCCTGGAGGGACCGCACACAGGGTGGCTATGGCTACACCTTC.

This sequence joins TRBV6-1 and TRBJ1-3; D remains unclear. CDR1 is MNHNS and CDR2 is SASEGT in the germline V gene. Trimming stripped 3 bases from V and 2 bases from J, with 8 bases between. The CDR3 runs to 14 residues. The CDR3 loop reads CASSDVVTGNTIYF. Here the CDR3 DNA reads TGTGCCAGCAGTGATGTAGTAACTGGAAACACCATATATTTT.

The genes are TRBV7-2 and TRBJ2-4, with 8 positions matching TRBD2. J was trimmed by 2 bases and V by 7 bases; bases with no gene match: 10. From germline, CDR1 is SGHTA and CDR2 FQGNSA. The CDR3 runs 16 residues. The CDR3 bases are TGTGCCAGCACCTACAGCCTAGCGGGTCCCAAAAACATTCAGTACTTC. Amino acids: CASTYSLAGPKNIQYF.

This chain connects TRBV18 to TRBJ1-1; no definite D call. Trimming left V 0 bases short and J 1 base short, with 9 bases between. Germline CDR1 reads KGHSH; CDR2 reads LQKENI. The CDR3 loop spans 15 amino acids. CDR3 bases: TGTGCCAGCTCACCACCGCACACCGAGAACACTGAAGCTTTCTTT. It is translated as CASSPPHTENTEAFF. The full variable domain, its missing parts supplied by reference TRBV18 and TRBJ1-1, is NAGVMQNPRHLVRRRGQEARLRCSPMKGHSHVYWYRQLPEEGLKFMVYLQKENIIDESGMPKERFSAEFPKEGPSILRIQQVVRGDSAAYFCASSPPHTENTEAFFGQGTRLTVV.

The chain couples TRBV18 to TRBJ2-2, with TRBD2 identical over 16 bases. Germline CDR1 KGHSH, CDR2 LQKENI. V lost 1 base and J lost 0; bases outside the gene matches: 2. The CDR3 extends over 19 amino acids. CDR3 amino acids: CASSPQGLAGGPNTGELFF. The CDR3 nucleotides are TGTGCCAGCTCACCACAGGGACTAGCGGGAGGGCCGAACACCGGGGAGCTGTTTTTT.

The gene calls are TRBV5-1 and TRBJ2-1; the match to TRBD2 covers 9 bases. CDR1 is SGHRS and CDR2 is YFSETQ in the germline V gene. The CDR3 contains 16 residues. The J segment lost 7 bases and the V segment lost 0 bases, leaving 8 bases of the junction unmatched. The CDR3 DNA follows: TGCGCCAGCAGCTTGGTCGACCTAGCGGGAACAAATGAGCAGTTCTTC. Translation gives CASSLVDLAGTNEQFF.

This chain joins TRBV29-1 and TRBJ2-2, with 12 bases lining up with TRBD2. Trimming removed 5 bases from V and 5 bases from J; junction bases left unmatched: 6. Looked up from germline, CDR1 is SQVTM and CDR2 is ANQGSEA. This CDR3 has 15 amino acids. The CDR3 nucleotides read TGCAGCGTTAAGGGACTAGCGGGTAAAACCGGGGAGCTGTTTTTT. Translating gives CSVKGLAGKTGELFF.

The chain recombines TRBV27 with TRBJ2-2; D remains unclear. The germline V and J ends were trimmed by 3 bases and 1 base, with 12 bases remaining between them. Germline V gene lookup returns CDR1 MNHEY and CDR2 SMNVEV (reference sequence). The CDR3 is 16 amino acids. Here the CDR3 reads CASSFLPIRNTGELFF. Written as DNA, the CDR3 is TGTGCCAGCAGTTTTCTGCCTATCCGGAACACCGGGGAGCTGTTTTTT.

This clone was observed a single time. J is TRBJ2-7 and V is TRBV6-1; maybe TRBD2 (5 bases). The V gene's germline CDR1 is MNHNS and CDR2 SASEGT. Trimming shortened V by 11 bases and J by 0 bases, and 11 bases separated the two germline ends. The CDR3 runs to 12 residues. This chain's CDR3 is CACQADSYEQYF. CDR3 sequence (DNA): TGTGCCTGCCAAGCGGACTCCTACGAGCAGTACTTC.

A single count supports this clone. This sequence joins TRBV29-1 and TRBJ1-2; 10 positions match TRBD1. Germline CDR1 and CDR2: SQVTM and ANQGSEA. The V segment lost 1 base and the J segment 4 bases; nucleotides outside the gene matches: 12. CDR3 length equals 17 residues. CDR3 region: CSVEAIFRDRGGYGYTF. In nucleotides, the CDR3 is TGCAGCGTTGAAGCAATATTTAGGGACAGGGGAGGCTATGGCTACACCTTC.

This clone was seen once. The genes are TRBV9 and TRBJ1-6; D perhaps matches TRBD1 (5 bases). CDR3 length: 14 residues. Trimming took off 4 bases at V and 6 bases at J, with 11 bases between the two ends. Germline CDR1 and CDR2: SGDLS and YYNGEE. The CDR3 reads CASSSRGANSPLHF. The CDR3 nucleotides are TGTGCCAGCAGCTCCCGCGGGGCTAATTCACCCCTCCACTTT.

The chain couples TRBV27 to TRBJ1-1, with 10 bases lining up with TRBD1. The germline V gene encodes CDR1 MNHEY and CDR2 SMNVEV (reference sequence). V gave up 7 bases and J gave up 0 bases; unmatched junction bases: 8. The CDR3 covers 16 residues. The CDR3 nucleotides are TGTGCCAGCACCCGGACAGGGGGAGGGGTGAACACTGAAGCTTTCTTT. Protein sequence: CASTRTGGGVNTEAFF.

This chain joins TRBV2 and TRBJ1-5; 7 nucleotides match TRBD1. J was trimmed by 3 bases and V by 7 bases; bases with no gene match: 6. The germline V gene has CDR1 SNHLY and CDR2 FYNNEI. The CDR3 runs to 14 residues. CDR3 amino acids: CASTGGQPNQPQHF. The CDR3 nucleotides read TGTGCCAGCACAGGGGGACAGCCCAATCAGCCCCAGCATTTT.

The V call is TRBV28, the J call TRBJ1-2, with no clear D. The CDR3 totals 14 residues. Trimming took off 9 bases at V and 3 bases at J, with 17 bases between the two ends. The germline gives CDR1 MDHEN, CDR2 SYDVKM. CDR3 sequence: CASRESGKDYGYTF. The DNA for the CDR3 is TGTGCCAGTCGGGAGTCGGGTAAGGACTATGGCTACACCTTC.

The genes are TRBV6-6 and TRBJ2-4, with 7 positions matching TRBD1. The J segment lost 6 bases and the V segment lost 5 bases, leaving 10 bases of the junction unmatched. The germline CDR1 and CDR2 sequences are MNHNY and SVGAGI (reference sequence). The CDR3 runs to 15 residues. CDR3 residues: CASSLLGQAANIQYF. CDR3 sequence (DNA): TGTGCCAGCAGTCTCCTTGGACAGGCTGCAAACATTCAGTACTTC.

This clone has only one observation. V and J are TRBV5-4 and TRBJ2-2; 7 nucleotides agree with TRBD2. The J segment lost 1 base and the V segment lost 4 bases, leaving 7 bases of the junction unmatched. Germline V CDR1 and CDR2: SGHNT, YYREEE (reference sequence). The CDR3 sequence is 16 residues long. The CDR3 loop is CASSPMASGNTGELFF. The CDR3 DNA follows: TGTGCCAGCAGCCCCATGGCTAGCGGGAACACCGGGGAGCTGTTTTTT. Supplemented by reference TRBV5-4 and TRBJ2-2, the full variable domain reads ETGVTQSPTHLIKTRGQQVTLRCSSQSGHNTVSWYQQALGQGPQFIFQYYREEENGRGNFPPRFSGLQFPNYSSELNVNALELDDSALYLCASSPMASGNTGELFFGEGSRLTVL.

In this sample, this clone turned up a few times. This chain connects TRBV5-1 to TRBJ2-2; D unclear. Trimming stripped 2 bases from V and 0 bases from J, with 5 bases between. Germline V gene lookup returns CDR1 SGHRS and CDR2 YFSETQ. The CDR3 runs to 14 residues. As DNA, the CDR3 is TGCGCCAGCAGCTTTACATCGAACACCGGGGAGCTGTTTTTT. Translation gives CASSFTSNTGELFF.

V is TRBV5-4 and J is TRBJ2-6, with D possibly TRBD1 on 5 matching bases. There are 17 residues in the CDR3. V was trimmed by 2 bases and J by 0 bases, leaving 12 bases between them. Germline V gene data show CDR1 as SGHNT and CDR2 as YYREEE (reference sequence). The CDR3 DNA sequence: TGTGCCAGCAGCTTTCCAGGGCTTGGCTCTGGGGCCAACGTCCTGACTTTC. Amino acid sequence: CASSFPGLGSGANVLTF.

The chain joins TRBV19 to TRBJ1-2, with 8 bases matching TRBD1. CDR1 and CDR2 (germline): LNHDA, SQIVND (reference sequence). V lost 7 bases and J lost 7; bases outside the gene matches: 8. The CDR3 runs to 13 residues. The CDR3 coding sequence is TGTGCCAGTACATTGGGGACAGGAGGTGGCTACACCTTC. Amino acid sequence: CASTLGTGGGYTF.

The genes are TRBV9 and TRBJ1-1; tentatively, D is TRBD1 (5 bases). Trimming pared 4 bases from V and 2 bases from J, leaving 18 bases between. CDR1 and CDR2 (germline): SGDLS, YYNGEE. This CDR3 is built from 16 residues. In DNA, the CDR3 is TGTGCCAGCAGCCCCCCGCAGGCGGGGCTCAACACTGAAGCTTTCTTT. Translation: CASSPPQAGLNTEAFF.

The J gene is TRBJ1-2, the V gene TRBV6-1; D is possibly TRBD1 (5 bases). V was pared by 1 base and J by 1 base, with 25 bases between. This CDR3 region has 20 residues. Germline V lookup: CDR1 MNHNS, CDR2 SASEGT. The CDR3: CASSEEIKLRRGNYNYGYTF. The CDR3 region has the DNA TGTGCCAGCAGTGAAGAGATAAAGTTAAGGAGGGGCAATTATAACTATGGCTACACCTTC.

The rearrangement links TRBV28 to TRBJ1-3, with D unresolved. This CDR3 region has 12 residues. CDR1 MDHEN and CDR2 SYDVKM come from the germline V gene. Trimming left V 3 bases short and J 8 bases short, with 8 bases between. The CDR3 coding sequence is TGTGCCAGCAGTTTTTTGGCCGACACCATATATTTT. Its protein is CASSFLADTIYF.

The CDR3 DNA sequence: TGTGCCAGCGGTTTAACAGGGGACAACTATGGCTACACCTTC. Translation: CASGLTGDNYGYTF. The V gene is TRBV6-5, the J gene TRBJ1-2; 7 bases map to TRBD1. V shed 8 bases and J 2 bases; nucleotides not matched to a gene: 8. The CDR3 totals 14 residues. Germline V gene lookup returns CDR1 MNHEY and CDR2 SVGAGI.

V and J are TRBV2 and TRBJ2-7; D remains ambiguous. This CDR3 contains 12 residues. Germline V gene lookup returns CDR1 SNHLY and CDR2 FYNNEI. Trimming shortened V by 6 bases and J by 1 base, and 7 bases separated the two germline ends. CDR3 sequence reads: CASRAESYEQYF. The CDR3 region has the DNA TGTGCCAGCAGGGCCGAATCCTACGAGCAGTACTTC.